One sample yielded the 16 T cell receptor beta chains listed below, sequenced in a study of early T cells in non-severe SARS-CoV-2 infection. Each CDR3 protein is one row after TCRdb ran MiXCR on the 5' RACE reads. Of some 66,000 distinct CDR3 sequences detected, around 12% appear once; the ten largest clones hold 4% to 5%. Sequencing was done on a sample of whole blood. The receptors stem from an adult who was a healthcare worker with PCR-confirmed SARS-CoV-2 infection or an uninfected control (not recorded which).

This clonotype turned up a few times. V is TRBV4-1 and J is TRBJ2-1; the D gene is possibly TRBD1 (5 bases). The CDR3 is made up of 14 amino acids. V shed 1 base and J shed 5 bases, with 9 bases lying between them. Looked up from germline, CDR1 is MGHRA and CDR2 is YSYEKL. CDR3 sequence: CASSQVGENNEQFF. DNA for the CDR3: TGCGCCAGCAGCCAAGTAGGGGAAAACAATGAGCAGTTCTTC.

This chain connects TRBV20-1 to TRBJ2-3; TRBD2 might be the D (6 bases). This CDR3 is built from 15 residues. Trimming took off 1 base at V and 3 bases at J, with 14 bases between the two ends. The germline V gene has CDR1 DFQATT and CDR2 SNEGSKA (reference sequence). Here the CDR3 reads CSARVAGGETDTQYF. In DNA form, the CDR3 reads TGCAGTGCTAGAGTTGCCGGGGGAGAGACAGATACGCAGTATTTT.

V and J are TRBV7-2 and TRBJ1-4; D is uncertain. The CDR3 covers 16 residues. Trimming cost V 2 bases and J 3 bases, with 13 bases left between them. CDR1 and CDR2 from the germline V gene are SGHTA and FQGNSA. CDR3 sequence reads: CASSLRTRPSNEKLFF. CDR3 DNA sequence: TGTGCCAGCAGCTTAAGGACTCGACCATCTAATGAAAAACTGTTTTTT.

The genes are TRBV19 and TRBJ2-2; D may be TRBD1 (5 bases). Germline V lookup: CDR1 LNHDA, CDR2 SQIVND (reference sequence). V lost 3 bases and J 0 bases, leaving 11 bases between the germline ends. The CDR3 runs 16 residues. CDR3 DNA: TGTGCCAGTAGTATCAGGACAAACGCGAACACCGGGGAGCTGTTTTTT. Translating gives CASSIRTNANTGELFF.

This clonotype occurred many times. The chain employs TRBV12-3 or TRBV12-4 and TRBJ2-3, with a tentative D call TRBD1 (6 bases). V dropped 1 base and J dropped 6 bases, with 14 bases sitting between them. The CDR3 is 15 amino acids. The CDR3 is CASSLGGLGADTQYF. The CDR3 DNA follows: TGTGCCAGCAGTTTAGGGGGCCTGGGGGCGGATACGCAGTATTTT.

The rearrangement uses TRBV7-6 and TRBJ2-1, with D perhaps being TRBD1 or TRBD2 (5 bases each). The germline CDR1 and CDR2 sequences are SGHVS and FNYEAQ. This CDR3 is 15 amino acids long. Between the trimmed V and J ends, which lost 5 bases and 5 bases, there was a span of 16 bases. Here the CDR3 reads CASSPGGTGNNEQFF. CDR3 coding DNA: TGTGCCAGCAGCCCAGGTGGGACGGGGAACAATGAGCAGTTCTTC. Using reference TRBV7-6 and TRBJ2-1 for the parts outside the CDR3, the full variable domain is GAGVSQSPRYKVTKRGQDVALRCDPISGHVSLYWYRQALGQGPEFLTYFNYEAQQDKSGLPNDRFSAERPEGSISTLTIQRTEQRDSAMYRCASSPGGTGNNEQFFGPGTRLTVL.

There are many counts of this clonotype. The chain has TRBV5-5 and TRBJ1-1; D is perhaps TRBD1 (5 bases). The germline V gene has CDR1 SGHKS and CDR2 YYEKEE (reference sequence). Between the trimmed V and J ends, which lost 0 bases and 5 bases, there was a span of 11 bases. There are 14 residues in the CDR3. CDR3 residues: CASSLAAGRTEAFF. CDR3 bases: TGTGCCAGCAGCTTGGCCGCAGGGCGAACTGAAGCTTTCTTT.

This clonotype was found many times. V is TRBV20-1 and J is TRBJ2-7, with TRBD2 matching over 11 bases. The V gene's germline CDR1 is DFQATT and CDR2 SNEGSKA (reference sequence). The length of the CDR3 is 15 residues. Losses at the gene ends were 0 bases for V and 6 bases for J; bases not matched to a gene: 7. DNA for the CDR3: TGCAGTGCTAGAGATGGGACTAGCGGTTATGCCGAGCAGTACTTC. Its protein is CSARDGTSGYAEQYF.

This clonotype occurred a few times. The chain combines TRBV6-2 or TRBV6-3 with TRBJ2-7, with D perhaps matching TRBD1 (6 bases). Germline CDR1 reads MNHEY; CDR2 reads SVGEGT. The CDR3 consists of 13 residues. Trimming removed 7 bases at V and 4 bases at J, with 14 bases between. The CDR3: CASISGAPYEQYF. CDR3 coding DNA: TGTGCCAGCATATCAGGGGCACCATACGAGCAGTACTTC.

This clonotype has a count of ten or more. CDR3 nucleotide sequence: TGTGCCAGCAGCCCGCCTCAGGGTTGGGGCACTGAAGCTTTCTTT. Translation gives CASSPPQGWGTEAFF. The chain carries TRBV7-9 and TRBJ1-1; the D gene is possibly TRBD1 (5 bases). CDR1 is SEHNR and CDR2 is FQNEAQ in the germline V gene (reference sequence). V was cut by 5 bases and J by 4 bases, with 17 bases left in between. The CDR3 sequence is 15 residues long.

This clonotype occurred many times. The V call is TRBV5-4, the J call TRBJ2-1; 7 bases match TRBD1. The V segment lost 2 bases and the J segment 9 bases; nucleotides outside the gene matches: 5. Germline loops: CDR1 SGHNT, CDR2 YYREEE (reference sequence). The CDR3 is made up of 13 amino acids. The CDR3 is CASSFSNRGEQFF. The CDR3 DNA reads TGTGCCAGCAGCTTCAGCAACAGGGGTGAGCAGTTCTTC.

CDR3 protein: CSVTGTGWSGELFF. Here the CDR3 DNA reads TGCAGCGTCACCGGGACAGGGTGGTCCGGGGAGCTGTTTTTT. The chain recombines TRBV29-1 with TRBJ2-2, with 9 positions matching TRBD1. With V trimmed by 6 bases and J by 6 bases, 8 bases remained unmatched. CDR1 is SQVTM, CDR2 ANQGSEA, per germline. This CDR3 is built from 14 residues.

This rearrangement joins TRBV11-2 to TRBJ2-7; unclear D gene. From germline, CDR1 is SGHAT and CDR2 FQNNGV. The CDR3 is 12 amino acids. The germline V and J ends were trimmed by 3 bases and 4 bases, with 7 bases remaining between them. CDR3 DNA sequence: TGTGCCAGCAGCTTGGACCGGTACGAGCAGTACTTC. This translates into CASSLDRYEQYF.

This clonotype was seen ten or more times. The genes are TRBV2 and TRBJ2-1; TRBD1 matches 8 bases. This CDR3 has 16 residues. Trimming removed 4 bases from V and 5 bases from J; junction bases left unmatched: 10. Germline CDR1 reads SNHLY; CDR2 reads FYNNEI. CDR3 sequence: CASSVIGTGPNNEQFF. For the CDR3, the DNA is TGTGCCAGCAGTGTAATCGGGACAGGCCCTAACAATGAGCAGTTCTTC.

V and J are TRBV5-1 and TRBJ2-3; D not resolved. The V gene lost 1 base and the J gene lost 1 base, with 7 bases spanning the gap. The CDR3 runs 14 residues. The V gene's germline CDR1 is SGHRS and CDR2 YFSETQ. The CDR3, as DNA: TGCGCCAGCAGCTTGCCGGGCGGCACAGATACGCAGTATTTT. Amino acids: CASSLPGGTDTQYF. The full variable domain, its missing parts supplied by reference TRBV5-1 and TRBJ2-3, is KAGVTQTPRYLIKTRGQQVTLSCSPISGHRSVSWYQQTPGQGLQFLFEYFSETQRNKGNFPGRFSGRQFSNSRSEMNVSTLELGDSALYLCASSLPGGTDTQYFGPGTRLTVL.

The chain couples TRBV27 to TRBJ1-6; D gene ambiguous. CDR1 is MNHEY and CDR2 is SMNVEV in the germline V gene (reference sequence). The V end was cut by 7 bases, the J end by 7 bases, with 8 bases between. The CDR3 contains 12 residues. Here the CDR3 reads CASTTINSPLHF. CDR3 DNA sequence: TGTGCCAGCACAACCATAAATTCACCCCTCCACTTT.